This TCR beta chain was sequenced in a study of CD8+ T cells in alopecia areata. Study-wide context: Treated patients swallowed 5 to 10 mg of oral tofacitinib twice daily.

Turning to this clone: Its antigen is not known.

The V and J ends lost 6 bases and 2 bases, in that order; junction bases with no gene match: 5. This CDR3 has 14 residues. Germline CDR1 reads PRHDT; CDR2 reads FYEKMQ (reference sequence). Overall study findings and caveats: Normal skin contains resident alphabeta T cells, and these are also sequenced in scalp samples. For baseline CD8+ expansion, any link to response stays uncertain with one nonresponder. Scalp clonality dropped significantly under tofacitinib, as did expanded CD8+ top-100 clones.

The treatment was: oral pan-JAK inhibitor, 5-10 mg twice daily. Following extraction, RNA underwent reverse transcription to cDNA, which served as the sequencing template. Sequenced by immunoSEQ multiplex PCR; TCRdb stores in-frame clones only, minus some. This table has around 270,000 clones, 55% to 75% appearing once. Here the sequenced sample was CD4+ T cells sorted from blood, taken at week 24, from a patient treated with tofacitinib. The clonotype comes from a human donor with alopecia areata. The chain couples TRBV13 to TRBJ2-5, with TRBD2 identical over 8 bases. The CDR3 protein is CASRRGTRQETQYF. The DNA for the CDR3 is TGTGCCAGCAGGCGAGGGACTAGACAAGAGACCCAGTACTTC.